The 32 T cell receptor beta chains below all came from one sample that was sequenced in a study of regulatory T cells in long-lasting Graves disease. Time point meaning: persistent/refractory GD, antithyroid drugs over 5 years with positive TRAb. Researchers made the TCR library from RNA that was extracted from PBMCs. CDR3-region Arm-PCR and iRepertoire HTBI primers produced the TCR beta libraries. TCRdb called the multiplex PCR reads again in MiXCR, with one record for every CDR3 protein. The table records around 460,000 distinct CDR3 sequences, under 25% of them present only once. The source material was peripheral blood mononuclear cells (PBMCs), sampled when the disease was refractory, from a patient treated with antithyroid drugs. Every receptor here comes from a female donor with Graves disease.

This clonotype was detected ten times or more. The chain joins TRBV6-1 to TRBJ1-1; the match to TRBD1 covers 9 bases. CDR3 length: 13 amino acids. Germline V gives CDR1 MNHNS, CDR2 SASEGT. Unmatched junction bases numbered 5, after V lost 8 bases and J lost 4 bases. The CDR3 nucleotides read TGTGCCAGCGGACAGGGGTGGAGCACTGAAGCTTTCTTT. Residues: CASGQGWSTEAFF.

The gene calls are TRBV6-5 and TRBJ2-2, with D possibly matching TRBD1 (5 bases). Germline lookup yields CDR1 MNHEY and CDR2 SVGAGI. The length of the CDR3 is 15 residues. Trimming pared 2 bases from V and 0 bases from J, leaving 7 bases between. CDR3 coding DNA: TGTGCCAGCAGTTACCAGGGAACGAACACCGGGGAGCTGTTTTTT. Encoded protein: CASSYQGTNTGELFF.

This clonotype was detected ten times or more. V is TRBV29-1 and J is TRBJ1-4; D is uncertain. Germline-derived CDR1 and CDR2 are SQVTM and ANQGSEA. Deletions cut 4 bases from V and 4 bases from J, with 7 bases between. CDR3 length: 12 amino acids. The CDR3 spells CSVAGFNEKLFF. The CDR3 DNA reads as TGCAGCGTTGCTGGGTTTAATGAAAAACTGTTTTTT. Full variable domain (outside the CDR3, taken from reference TRBV29-1 and TRBJ1-4): SAVISQKPSRDICQRGTSLTIQCQVDSQVTMMFWYRQQPGQSLTLIATANQGSEATYESGFVIDKFPISRPNLTFSTLTVSNMSPEDSSIYLCSVAGFNEKLFFGSGTQLSVL.

This clonotype showed up many times. This chain joins TRBV12-3 or TRBV12-4 and TRBJ2-5; 7 positions match TRBD2. V was clipped by 10 bases and J by 1 base; unmatched bases: 6. The length of the CDR3 is 13 residues. CDR3 coding DNA: TGTGCCACGGGGGAGCGGGGCCAAGAGACCCAGTACTTC. Its translation is CATGERGQETQYF.

This clonotype was seen many times. The V call is TRBV12-3 or TRBV12-4, the J call TRBJ1-2; D not certain. This CDR3 is 15 amino acids long. Trimming shortened V by 0 bases and J by 8 bases, and 16 bases separated the two germline ends. CDR3 nucleotide sequence: TGTGCCAGCAGTTTAGCCCGGGCCCTCCCGGACGGCTACACCTTC. This encodes CASSLARALPDGYTF.

Points on this clonotype: A much larger clonotype is one base distant, so this may be a read error. The chain is built from TRBV6-9 and TRBJ2-5, with unresolved D. The CDR3 length is 19 residues. CDR1 is MNHGY, CDR2 SVAAGI, per germline. In DNA form, the CDR3 reads TGTGCCAGCAGTTACTCCGTTCCACACGGGCGGTTGCCCCCAGAGGCCCAGTACTTC. It is translated as CASSYSVPHGRLPPEAQYF.

With respect to this clonotype: It may be a read error: a sequence one base away is much more abundant. The gene calls are TRBV24-1 and TRBJ1-1; possible D gene TRBD1, 5 bases. V was clipped by 4 bases and J by 6 bases, with 14 bases between them. This CDR3 is built from 14 residues. CDR1 and CDR2 (germline): KGHDR, SFDVKD. For the CDR3, the DNA is TGTGCCACCAGTGACGCTGGGGCAGCATCTGAAGCTTTCTTT. It is translated as CATSDAGAASEAFF.

Regarding this clonotype: Just one base apart from a much larger clone, this may be a read error. This sequence joins TRBV28 and TRBJ2-7, with D hard to call. V lost 6 bases to trimming and J lost 6 bases, with 21 bases between them. The CDR3 sequence is 15 residues long. The germline V gene has CDR1 MDHEN and CDR2 SYDVKM. In DNA, the CDR3 is TGTGCCAGCAGCCAAACCGGCCCCACCCGAGGCGAGCAGTACTTC. This sequence encodes CASSQTGPTRGEQYF.

This clonotype was counted a few times. This chain connects TRBV18 to TRBJ2-7; no clear D gene. CDR3 length equals 14 residues. V dropped 1 base and J dropped 3 bases, with 10 bases sitting between them. Germline assignment: CDR1 KGHSH and CDR2 LQKENI. The CDR3 region has the DNA TGTGCCAGCTCACCACAGAGTAAGGACTACGAGCAGTACTTC. Residues: CASSPQSKDYEQYF.

In this sample, this clonotype turned up many times. The V and J genes are TRBV12-3 or TRBV12-4 and TRBJ1-2, with D tentatively TRBD1 (5 bases). The CDR3 has 14 amino acids. The V end lost 5 bases, the J end lost 6 bases, and 16 bases lay between the germline ends. The DNA of the CDR3 is TGTGCCAGCAGTCAGGACCGGGGGAGTGATGGCTACACCTTC. Translation: CASSQDRGSDGYTF.

This clonotype was counted a few times. The chain joins TRBV20-1 to TRBJ2-4, with D possibly being TRBD2 (7 bases). This CDR3 contains 17 residues. V was pared by 2 bases and J by 6 bases, with 23 bases between. Germline CDR1 DFQATT, CDR2 SNEGSKA (reference sequence). The CDR3 DNA reads TGCAGTGCTAGACTCCTTGTGGGGGGGACAAGTGCAAACATTCAGTACTTC. Protein sequence: CSARLLVGGTSANIQYF.

The table lists this clonotype with a few counts. The chain has TRBV5-4 and TRBJ1-1; tentative D call: TRBD1 (6 bases). The CDR3 contains 15 residues. Trimming left V 5 bases short and J 5 bases short, with 19 bases between. Germline V gives CDR1 SGHNT, CDR2 YYREEE (reference sequence). This chain's CDR3 is CASSKNQGLGTEAFF. For the CDR3, the DNA is TGTGCCAGCAGTAAAAATCAGGGGTTGGGGACTGAAGCTTTCTTT.

The rearrangement links TRBV5-1 to TRBJ1-2; 8 bases agree with TRBD1. V shed 0 bases and J 6 bases; nucleotides not matched to a gene: 10. This CDR3 region has 16 residues. Germline lookup yields CDR1 SGHRS and CDR2 YFSETQ. The CDR3 DNA follows: TGCGCCAGCAGCTTGGAGGATACAGGGGGACTGGATGGCTACACCTTC. The encoded protein is CASSLEDTGGLDGYTF.

At least ten counts were recorded for this clonotype. The chain employs TRBV2 and TRBJ1-6; no definite D call. This CDR3 contains 13 residues. Trimming removed 8 bases at V and 7 bases at J, with 12 bases between. The germline CDR1 and CDR2 sequences are SNHLY and FYNNEI. The CDR3 region has the DNA TGTGCCAGCGGCCGGGATTTAAATTCACCCCTCCACTTT. Its protein product is CASGRDLNSPLHF.

The chain joins TRBV11-2 to TRBJ2-5, with 11 bases aligning to TRBD2. Germline CDR1 is SGHAT and CDR2 is FQNNGV. The V segment lost 2 bases and the J segment 4 bases; nucleotides outside the gene matches: 12. This CDR3 region has 18 residues. The CDR3 DNA sequence: TGTGCCAGCAGCTTAACTAGCGGGAGTGAAGGGTTCGGAGAGACCCAGTACTTC. Protein: CASSLTSGSEGFGETQYF.

This chain uses TRBV9 with TRBJ2-2; D call uncertain. The V gene lost 0 bases and the J gene lost 4 bases, with 10 bases spanning the gap. Germline values: CDR1 SGDLS, CDR2 YYNGEE. The CDR3 spans 15 residues. In DNA, the CDR3 is TGTGCCAGCAGCGTAGATCCCTGGGGCACCGGGGAGCTGTTTTTT. Its protein is CASSVDPWGTGELFF.

This clonotype was counted many times. The V gene is TRBV20-1, the J gene TRBJ1-2; unclear D gene. The CDR3 loop spans 16 amino acids. Trimming removed 2 bases from V and 0 bases from J, with 16 bases in between. Germline lookup yields CDR1 DFQATT and CDR2 SNEGSKA (reference sequence). This chain's CDR3 is CSARQHGRAANYGYTF. In DNA, the CDR3 is TGCAGTGCTAGACAACATGGGAGGGCAGCTAACTATGGCTACACCTTC.

This clonotype was seen many times. The V call is TRBV29-1, the J call TRBJ2-7; 11 bases are shared with TRBD1. Germline V lookup: CDR1 SQVTM, CDR2 ANQGSEA. V lost 7 bases and J lost 1; bases outside the gene matches: 6. The CDR3 contains 14 residues. The CDR3 reads CSGRTGGVSYEQYF. As DNA, the CDR3 is TGCAGCGGTAGGACAGGGGGCGTATCCTACGAGCAGTACTTC.

The chain combines TRBV12-3 or TRBV12-4 with TRBJ1-3, with a tentative D call TRBD1 (6 bases). The length of the CDR3 is 15 residues. Trimming removed 6 bases from V and 2 bases from J, with 14 bases in between. CDR3 in DNA: TGTGCCAGCAGAAACACAGGGTATGCTGGAAACACCATATATTTT. This codes for CASRNTGYAGNTIYF.

The sample holds a few counts of this clonotype. This sequence joins TRBV7-9 and TRBJ2-2; unclear D gene. CDR1 and CDR2 from the germline V gene are SEHNR and FQNEAQ (reference sequence). V shed 5 bases and J shed 7 bases, with 11 bases lying between them. The CDR3 covers 13 residues. CDR3 bases: TGTGCCAGCAGCCCCGACCAAGGCGGGGAGCTGTTTTTT. Translating it yields CASSPDQGGELFF.

Many counts were recorded for this clonotype. This chain joins TRBV6-1 and TRBJ1-5; D uncertain. V shed 6 bases and J shed 4 bases, with 10 bases lying between them. Germline CDR1 is MNHNS and CDR2 is SASEGT. The CDR3 is 13 amino acids. The CDR3 is CASSPTRNQPQHF. The DNA for the CDR3 is TGTGCCAGCAGCCCGACGAGGAATCAGCCCCAGCATTTT.

The V call is TRBV7-2, the J call TRBJ2-3; 7 bases are a match to TRBD1. Germline CDR1 and CDR2: SGHTA and FQGNSA. The CDR3 has 14 amino acids. Trimming removed 4 bases from V and 1 base from J; junction bases left unmatched: 2. This CDR3 reads CASSYDRGTDTQYF. CDR3 nucleotide sequence: TGTGCCAGCAGCTACGACAGGGGCACAGATACGCAGTATTTT.

This clonotype was recorded many times. The CDR3, as DNA: TGTGCCAGCAGTTTGAGGGGGGGCGGGACAGGGAGTAAGCCCCAGCATTTT. It translates to CASSLRGGGTGSKPQHF. The chain joins TRBV28 to TRBJ1-5; 9 positions agree with TRBD1. The CDR3 consists of 17 residues. Germline V lookup: CDR1 MDHEN, CDR2 SYDVKM. V was pared by 3 bases and J by 8 bases, with 14 bases of the junction left unmatched.

This clonotype came up a few times. Possible read error: a much larger clone is one base away. Here the CDR3 DNA reads TGTGCCTCTGGTGGTGCAGGGGGCGTTTTAGGGGGCTACGCCTTC. It translates to CASGGAGGVLGGYAF. The genes are TRBV27 and TRBJ1-2; 8 positions agree with TRBD1. Germline CDR1 reads MNHEY; CDR2 reads SMNVEV (reference sequence). This CDR3 spans 15 amino acids.

Ten or more counts support this clonotype. The rearrangement uses TRBV12-5 and TRBJ1-6, with D unresolved. The length of the CDR3 is 17 residues. Trimming removed 2 bases from V and 2 bases from J, with 13 bases in between. Germline V gene sequence: CDR1 LGHNT, CDR2 FRNRAP. DNA for the CDR3: TGTGCTAGTGGTTTGATAGTACGGAACACCTATAATTCACCCCTCCACTTT. Translating it yields CASGLIVRNTYNSPLHF.

Concerning this clonotype: A much larger clone differs by one base, so this may be a read error. The chain couples TRBV28 to TRBJ2-2; 7 positions agree with TRBD1. The ends lost 2 bases at V and 6 bases at J; junction bases unmatched: 18. The CDR3 is made up of 19 amino acids. The germline V gene encodes CDR1 MDHEN and CDR2 SYDVKM. CDR3 coding DNA: TGTGCCAGCAGTTTAATGGGACAGTATAACCTTGGTGGGTCCGGGGAGCTGTTTTTT. Protein sequence: CASSLMGQYNLGGSGELFF.

This clonotype was detected many times. This chain uses TRBV2 with TRBJ2-7; D unclear. Trimming took off 3 bases at V and 0 bases at J, with 12 bases between the two ends. Germline V gene sequence: CDR1 SNHLY, CDR2 FYNNEI. The CDR3 consists of 15 residues. The CDR3 nucleotides read TGTGCCAGCAGTGACGGCAGCGAGAGCTCCTACGAGCAGTACTTC. Residues: CASSDGSESSYEQYF.

The sample holds many counts of this clonotype. The chain recombines TRBV7-9 with TRBJ1-5, with D possibly being TRBD1 (5 bases). Per germline, CDR1 SEHNR and CDR2 FQNEAQ (reference sequence). Trimming cost V 6 bases and J 6 bases, with 12 bases left between them. The CDR3 contains 13 residues. Written as DNA, the CDR3 is TGTGCCAGCAGTTACGGGACGGGTCAGCCCCAGCATTTT. It codes for CASSYGTGQPQHF.

Many counts were recorded for this clonotype. The V gene is TRBV3-1, the J gene TRBJ2-5; D is unclear. V lost 1 base, J lost 2 bases, and 8 bases lay in between. The germline gives CDR1 LGHDT, CDR2 YNNKEL (reference sequence). The CDR3 has 14 residues. CDR3 in DNA: TGTGCCAGCAGCCAAGTTCCCCGACAAGAGACCCAGTACTTC. Protein product: CASSQVPRQETQYF.

This clonotype was found many times. The chain recombines TRBV5-1 with TRBJ1-2; D remains ambiguous. The CDR3 sequence is 13 residues long. V lost 4 bases and J lost 8, with 15 bases in between. The germline gives CDR1 SGHRS, CDR2 YFSETQ. CDR3: CASSQIMTSGYTF. DNA of the CDR3: TGCGCCAGCAGCCAGATTATGACGTCGGGCTACACCTTC.

In its sample, this clonotype was seen a few times. The chain is built from TRBV7-9 and TRBJ2-7; 7 nucleotides agree with TRBD2. Germline V gives CDR1 SEHNR, CDR2 FQNEAQ (reference sequence). The J segment lost 4 bases and the V segment lost 5 bases, leaving 11 bases of the junction unmatched. This CDR3 has 15 amino acids. The CDR3 here is CASSRAGELGYEQYF. CDR3 sequence (DNA): TGTGCCAGCAGCCGGGCGGGGGAGTTGGGATACGAGCAGTACTTC.

This clonotype has just one count. V and J are TRBV24-1 and TRBJ2-1; D is unresolved. V was pared by 4 bases and J by 0 bases, with 15 bases between. This CDR3 has 17 amino acids. Germline values: CDR1 KGHDR, CDR2 SFDVKD. CDR3 loop: CATSDPQASSSYNEQFF. In DNA, the CDR3 is TGTGCCACCAGTGACCCCCAGGCGTCGAGCTCCTACAATGAGCAGTTCTTC.